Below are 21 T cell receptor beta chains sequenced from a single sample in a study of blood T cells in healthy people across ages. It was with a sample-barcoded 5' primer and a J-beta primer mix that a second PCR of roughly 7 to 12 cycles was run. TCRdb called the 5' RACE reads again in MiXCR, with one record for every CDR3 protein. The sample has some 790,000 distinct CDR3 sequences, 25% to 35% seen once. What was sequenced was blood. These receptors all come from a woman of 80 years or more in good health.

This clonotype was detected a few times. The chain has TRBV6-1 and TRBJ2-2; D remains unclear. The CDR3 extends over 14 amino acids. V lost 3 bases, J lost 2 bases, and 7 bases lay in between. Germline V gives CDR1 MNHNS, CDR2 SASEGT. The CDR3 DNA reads TGTGCCAGCAGTGAGTACTTCAACACCGGGGAGCTGTTTTTT. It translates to CASSEYFNTGELFF.

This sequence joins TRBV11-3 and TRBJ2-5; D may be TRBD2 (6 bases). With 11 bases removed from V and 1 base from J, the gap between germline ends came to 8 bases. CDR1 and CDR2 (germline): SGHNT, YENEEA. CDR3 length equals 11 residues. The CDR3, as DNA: TGTGCCGCGGGGAGCCAAGAGACCCAGTACTTC. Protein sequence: CAAGSQETQYF.

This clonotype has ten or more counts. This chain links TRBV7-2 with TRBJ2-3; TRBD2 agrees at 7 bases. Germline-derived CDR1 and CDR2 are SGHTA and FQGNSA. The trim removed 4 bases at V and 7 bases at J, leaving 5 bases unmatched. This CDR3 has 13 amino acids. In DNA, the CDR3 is TGTGCCAGCAGCTCCCCAGCGGGGAATACGCAGTATTTT. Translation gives CASSSPAGNTQYF.

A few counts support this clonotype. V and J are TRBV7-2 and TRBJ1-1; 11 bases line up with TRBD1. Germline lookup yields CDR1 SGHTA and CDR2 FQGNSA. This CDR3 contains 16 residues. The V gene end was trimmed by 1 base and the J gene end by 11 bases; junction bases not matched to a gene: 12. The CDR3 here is CASSLGGTGGVSRAFF. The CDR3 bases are TGTGCCAGCAGCTTAGGGGGGACAGGGGGGGTTTCTAGGGCTTTCTTT.

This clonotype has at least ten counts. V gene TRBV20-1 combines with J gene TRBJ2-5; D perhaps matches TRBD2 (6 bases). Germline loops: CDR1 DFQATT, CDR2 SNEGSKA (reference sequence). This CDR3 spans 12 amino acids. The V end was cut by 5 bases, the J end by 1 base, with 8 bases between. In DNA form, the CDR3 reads TGCAGTGCTGGGGACTTCCAAGAGACCCAGTACTTC. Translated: CSAGDFQETQYF.

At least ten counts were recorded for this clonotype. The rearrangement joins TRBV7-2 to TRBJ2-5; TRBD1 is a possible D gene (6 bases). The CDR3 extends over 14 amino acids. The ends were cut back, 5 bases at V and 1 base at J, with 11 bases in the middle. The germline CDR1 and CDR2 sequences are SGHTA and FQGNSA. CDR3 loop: CASSTRQAQETQYF. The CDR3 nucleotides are TGTGCCAGCAGCACTAGACAGGCCCAAGAGACCCAGTACTTC.

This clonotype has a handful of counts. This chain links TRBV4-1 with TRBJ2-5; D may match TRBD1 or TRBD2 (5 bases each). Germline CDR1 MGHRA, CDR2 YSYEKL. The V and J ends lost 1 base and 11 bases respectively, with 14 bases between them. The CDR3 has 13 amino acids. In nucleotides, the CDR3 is TGCGCCAGCAGCCAAGCGGGGACGCAAGAGCAGTACTTC. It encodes CASSQAGTQEQYF.

This CDR3 reads CASSPFLAGGPETQYF. The CDR3 DNA reads as TGTGCCAGCAGCCCCTTTCTAGCGGGAGGGCCAGAGACCCAGTACTTC. The chain carries TRBV7-3 and TRBJ2-5; 12 bases map to TRBD2. The CDR3 covers 16 residues. CDR1 is SGHTA, CDR2 FQGTGA, per germline. The V segment lost 5 bases and the J segment 4 bases; nucleotides outside the gene matches: 8.

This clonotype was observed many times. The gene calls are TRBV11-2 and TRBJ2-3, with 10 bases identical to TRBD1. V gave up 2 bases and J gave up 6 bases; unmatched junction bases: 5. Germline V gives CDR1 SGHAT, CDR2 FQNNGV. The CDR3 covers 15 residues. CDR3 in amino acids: CASSLKGQGTDTQYF. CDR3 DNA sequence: TGTGCCAGCAGCTTAAAGGGACAGGGGACCGATACGCAGTATTTT.

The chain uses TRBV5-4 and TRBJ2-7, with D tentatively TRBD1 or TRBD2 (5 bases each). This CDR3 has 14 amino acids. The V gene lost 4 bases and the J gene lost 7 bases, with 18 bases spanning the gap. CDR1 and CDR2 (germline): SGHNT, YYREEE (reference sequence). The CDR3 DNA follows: TGTGCCAGCAGCCAGCTAGTGAGTGGGGGAGAGCAGTACTTC. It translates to CASSQLVSGGEQYF. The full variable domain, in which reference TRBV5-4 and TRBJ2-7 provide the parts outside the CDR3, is ETGVTQSPTHLIKTRGQQVTLRCSSQSGHNTVSWYQQALGQGPQFIFQYYREEENGRGNFPPRFSGLQFPNYSSELNVNALELDDSALYLCASSQLVSGGEQYFGPGTRLTVT.

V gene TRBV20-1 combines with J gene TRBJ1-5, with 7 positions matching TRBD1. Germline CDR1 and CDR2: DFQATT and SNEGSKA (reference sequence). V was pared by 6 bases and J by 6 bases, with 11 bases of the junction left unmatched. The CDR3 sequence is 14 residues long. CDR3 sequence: CSAKQGAGGQPQHF. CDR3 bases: TGCAGTGCCAAACAGGGCGCAGGGGGTCAGCCCCAGCATTTT.

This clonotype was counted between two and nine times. The CDR3 DNA follows: TGTGCCAGCAGCCCGGGGGGCCGCTCCGGGGAGCTGTTTTTT. This translates into CASSPGGRSGELFF. The chain carries TRBV3-1 and TRBJ2-2, with a possible D match to TRBD2 (7 bases). This CDR3 region has 14 residues. V was clipped by 4 bases and J by 6 bases, with 12 bases between them. Germline V gene sequence: CDR1 LGHDT, CDR2 YNNKEL (reference sequence).

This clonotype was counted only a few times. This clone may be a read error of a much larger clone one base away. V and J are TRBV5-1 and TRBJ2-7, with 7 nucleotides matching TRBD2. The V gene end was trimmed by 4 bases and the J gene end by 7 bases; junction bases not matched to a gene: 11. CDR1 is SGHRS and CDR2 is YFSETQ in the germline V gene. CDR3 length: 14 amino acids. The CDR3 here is CASSPGLVDNEQYF. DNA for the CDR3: TGCGCCAGCAGCCCCGGACTAGTAGACAATGAGCAGTACTTC.

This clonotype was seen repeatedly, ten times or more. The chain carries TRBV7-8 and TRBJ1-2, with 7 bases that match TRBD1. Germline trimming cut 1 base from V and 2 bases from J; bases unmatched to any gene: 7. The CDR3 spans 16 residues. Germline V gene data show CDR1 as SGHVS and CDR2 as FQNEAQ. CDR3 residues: CASSLGTTGENYGYTF. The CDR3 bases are TGTGCCAGCAGCTTAGGGACCACAGGGGAGAACTATGGCTACACCTTC.

CDR3 sequence (DNA): TGCAGTGCTACCACTAGCGGCAATACAGATACGCAGTATTTT. It yields the protein CSATTSGNTDTQYF. The rearrangement links TRBV20-1 to TRBJ2-3; 8 bases are shared with TRBD2. V was pared by 4 bases and J by 3 bases, with 6 bases of the junction left unmatched. Germline CDR1 and CDR2: DFQATT and SNEGSKA (reference sequence). CDR3 length: 14 residues.

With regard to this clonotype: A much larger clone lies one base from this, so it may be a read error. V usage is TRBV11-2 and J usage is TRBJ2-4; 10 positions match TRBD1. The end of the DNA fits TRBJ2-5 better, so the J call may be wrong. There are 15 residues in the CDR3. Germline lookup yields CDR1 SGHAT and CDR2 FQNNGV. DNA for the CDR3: TGTGCCAGCAGCCCTCAAAGGGACAGGGGAGAGACCCAGTACTTC. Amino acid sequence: CASSPQRDRGETQYF.

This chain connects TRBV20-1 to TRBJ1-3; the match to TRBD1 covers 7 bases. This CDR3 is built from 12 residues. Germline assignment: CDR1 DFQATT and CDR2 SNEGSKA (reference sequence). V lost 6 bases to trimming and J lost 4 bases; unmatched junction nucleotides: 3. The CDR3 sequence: CSALGQGNTIYF. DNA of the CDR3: TGCAGTGCCCTGGGACAGGGAAACACCATATATTTT.

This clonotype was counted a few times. Here the CDR3 DNA reads TGTGCCAGCTCACCAATGAAACTAGAAGGGGAGCAGTACTTC. It yields the protein CASSPMKLEGEQYF. J is TRBJ2-7 and V is TRBV18; perhaps TRBD2 as D (5 bases). V lost 2 bases and J 7 bases, leaving 15 bases between the germline ends. The CDR3 runs to 14 residues. Germline V gives CDR1 KGHSH, CDR2 LQKENI.

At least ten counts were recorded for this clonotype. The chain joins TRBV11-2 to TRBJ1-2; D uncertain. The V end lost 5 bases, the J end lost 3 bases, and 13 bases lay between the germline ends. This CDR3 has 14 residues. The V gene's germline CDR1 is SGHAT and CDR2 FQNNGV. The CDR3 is CASSPVPLDYGYTF. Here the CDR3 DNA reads TGTGCCAGCAGCCCCGTACCTTTGGACTATGGCTACACCTTC. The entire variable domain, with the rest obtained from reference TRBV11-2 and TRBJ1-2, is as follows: EAGVAQSPRYKIIEKRQSVAFWCNPISGHATLYWYQQILGQGPKLLIQFQNNGVVDDSQLPKDRFSAERLKGVDSTLKIQPAKLEDSAVYLCASSPVPLDYGYTFGSGTRLTVV.

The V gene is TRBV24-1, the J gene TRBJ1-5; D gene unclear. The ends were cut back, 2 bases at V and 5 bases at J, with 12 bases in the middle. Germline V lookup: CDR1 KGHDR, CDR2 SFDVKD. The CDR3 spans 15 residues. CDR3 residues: CATSDSKGGYQPQHF. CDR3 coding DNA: TGTGCCACCAGTGATTCGAAGGGAGGCTATCAGCCCCAGCATTTT.

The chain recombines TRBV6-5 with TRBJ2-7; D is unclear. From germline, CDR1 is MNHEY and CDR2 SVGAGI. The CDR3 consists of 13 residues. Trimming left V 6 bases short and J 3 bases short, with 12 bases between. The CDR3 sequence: CASSSDPLYEQYF. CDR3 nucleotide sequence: TGTGCCAGCAGCTCAGACCCTCTCTACGAGCAGTACTTC.